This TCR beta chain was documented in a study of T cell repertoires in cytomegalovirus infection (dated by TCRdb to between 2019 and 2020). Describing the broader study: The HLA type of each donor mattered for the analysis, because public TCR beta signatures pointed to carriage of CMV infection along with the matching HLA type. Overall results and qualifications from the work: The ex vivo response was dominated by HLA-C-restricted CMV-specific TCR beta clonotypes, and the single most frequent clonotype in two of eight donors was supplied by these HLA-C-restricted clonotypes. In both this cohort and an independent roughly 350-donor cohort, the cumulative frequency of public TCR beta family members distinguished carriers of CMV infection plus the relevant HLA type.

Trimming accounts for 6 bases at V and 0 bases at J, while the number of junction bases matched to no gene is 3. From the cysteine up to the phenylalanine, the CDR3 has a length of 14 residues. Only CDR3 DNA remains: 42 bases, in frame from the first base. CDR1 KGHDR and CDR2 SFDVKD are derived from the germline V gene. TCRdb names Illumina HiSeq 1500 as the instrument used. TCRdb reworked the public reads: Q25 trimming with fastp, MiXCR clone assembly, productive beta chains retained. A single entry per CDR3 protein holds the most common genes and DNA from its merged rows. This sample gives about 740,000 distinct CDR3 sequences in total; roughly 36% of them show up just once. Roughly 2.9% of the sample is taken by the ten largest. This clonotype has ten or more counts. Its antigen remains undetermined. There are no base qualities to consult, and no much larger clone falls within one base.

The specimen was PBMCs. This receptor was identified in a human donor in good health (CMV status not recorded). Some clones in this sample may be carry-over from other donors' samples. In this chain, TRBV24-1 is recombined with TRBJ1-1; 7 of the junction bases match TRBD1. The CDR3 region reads CATSQGGLNTEAFF. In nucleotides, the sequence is TGTGCCACCAGTCAAGGGGGCCTGAACACTGAAGCTTTCTTT.